This TCR beta chain was obtained from a study of tissue T cells after allogeneic stem cell transplantation. The table lists this clone with a few counts. The genes are named according to mouse. The read stops 1 residue short of the end of the CDR3; the missing end is completed from the germline J gene. Profiled with immunoSEQ multiplex PCR; TCRdb holds only in-frame clones, not every one. The profile shows about 990 clones, about 50% of them singletons. CDR1 and CDR2 from the germline V gene are SGHSA and FRNQAP. Trimming shortened V by 0 bases and J by 6 bases, and 3 bases separated the two germline ends. CDR3 length: 11 residues. The sample's time point: mouse harvest day 14 after allogeneic transplant. Tail vein injection delivered 10^7 T-cell-depleted bone marrow cells and 10^6 splenic CD5+ T cells.

The origin of this receptor is a female BALB/c mouse given C57BL/6 T cells with graft-versus-host disease after an allogeneic hematopoietic cell transplant. This chain uses TRBV16 with TRBJ2-7; D gene unclear. Source material: spleen. The CDR3 spells CASSLDIEQYF. The CDR3 DNA, read in part, is TGTGCAAGCAGCTTAGATATTGAACAGTAC.